These 31 T cell receptor beta chains were all obtained from the same sample, sequenced in a study of blood T cell repertoires in COVID-19. Profiling relied on immunoSEQ multiplex PCR, and the TCRdb table lists in-frame clones only, not all of them. Among about 230,000 clones listed, 75% to 90% were seen once. What was sequenced was peripheral blood. These receptors were obtained from a woman in her sixties or seventies with active or convalescent COVID-19.

The J gene is TRBJ2-7, the V gene TRBV30, with D perhaps TRBD2 (6 bases). V lost 3 bases and J lost 1, with 10 bases in between. Per germline, CDR1 GTSNPN and CDR2 SVGIG (reference sequence). The CDR3 consists of 13 residues. The DNA for the CDR3 is TGTGCCTGGAGAGTTAGCGGATCCTACGAGCAGTACTTC. This encodes CAWRVSGSYEQYF.

J is TRBJ2-7 and V is TRBV5-1; 9 bases align to TRBD1. Germline assignment: CDR1 SGHRS and CDR2 YFSETQ. J gave up 2 bases and V 4 bases, and 7 bases lay outside the gene matches. The CDR3 totals 15 residues. The chain's CDR3 is CASSPGQGSTYEQYF. CDR3 DNA sequence: TGCGCCAGCAGCCCTGGACAGGGGAGTACCTACGAGCAGTACTTC. Filled out from reference TRBV5-1 and TRBJ2-7, the complete variable domain reads KAGVTQTPRYLIKTRGQQVTLSCSPISGHRSVSWYQQTPGQGLQFLFEYFSETQRNKGNFPGRFSGRQFSNSRSEMNVSTLELGDSALYLCASSPGQGSTYEQYFGPGTRLTVT.

This chain joins TRBV6-6 and TRBJ1-2; D is ambiguous. Trimming stripped 0 bases from V and 1 base from J, with 12 bases between. The CDR3 has 16 amino acids. In germline, CDR1 is MNHNY, CDR2 SVGAGI (reference sequence). DNA for the CDR3: TGTGCCAGCAGTTACTCCGTCTACGAGGATAACTATGGCTACACCTTC. This codes for CASSYSVYEDNYGYTF.

The rearrangement uses TRBV3-1 (or the pseudogene TRBV3-2) and TRBJ1-1, with D maybe TRBD1 (6 bases). Germline V gene lookup returns CDR1 LGHDT and CDR2 YNNKEL (reference sequence). V was pared by 0 bases and J by 6 bases, with 17 bases between. The CDR3 extends over 16 amino acids. Here the CDR3 reads CASSQEARGGVSEAFF. In DNA, the CDR3 is TGTGCCAGCAGCCAAGAAGCTAGGGGGGGGGTCTCTGAAGCTTTCTTT.

The chain is built from TRBV7-9 and TRBJ1-6; tentatively, D is TRBD1 (6 bases). Trimming cost V 4 bases and J 4 bases, with 11 bases left between them. In germline, CDR1 is SEHNR, CDR2 FQNEAQ (reference sequence). The CDR3 has 15 residues. The CDR3: CASSSDGQYNSPLHF. DNA of the CDR3: TGTGCCAGCAGCTCTGATGGACAGTATAATTCACCCCTCCACTTT.

The rearrangement joins TRBV7-9 to TRBJ2-7; D is perhaps TRBD2 (5 bases). The germline V and J ends were trimmed by 1 base and 6 bases, with 7 bases remaining between them. This CDR3 contains 12 residues. The germline CDR1 and CDR2 sequences are SEHNR and FQNEAQ (reference sequence). The CDR3 protein is CASSLVAGEQYF. The DNA of the CDR3 is TGTGCCAGCAGCTTAGTCGCGGGCGAGCAGTACTTC.

The chain recombines TRBV5-6 with TRBJ2-5; 9 nucleotides agree with TRBD1. The CDR3 is 14 amino acids. After removal of 3 bases from V and 5 bases from J, the junction contained 5 bases not matched to a gene. Germline V gene data show CDR1 as SGHDT and CDR2 as YYEEEE. The CDR3 here is CASSWGQGPETQYF. CDR3 DNA sequence: TGTGCCAGCAGCTGGGGACAGGGTCCGGAGACCCAGTACTTC.

DNA of the CDR3: TGTGCCAGCAGCCTCCTAGCGGGACGGGAGACCCAGTACTTC. Amino acids: CASSLLAGRETQYF. V gene TRBV14 combines with J gene TRBJ2-5; 9 bases line up with TRBD2. The germline CDR1 and CDR2 sequences are SGHDN and FVKESK. V dropped 4 bases and J dropped 5; count of bases not matched to a gene: 5. The CDR3 length is 14 residues. Together with reference TRBV14 and TRBJ2-5, the CDR3 gives the full variable domain: EAGVTQFPSHSVIEKGQTVTLRCDPISGHDNLYWYRRVMGKEIKFLLHFVKESKQDESGMPNNRFLAERTGGTYSTLKVQPAELEDSGVYFCASSLLAGRETQYFGPGTRLLVL.

V gene TRBV27 combines with J gene TRBJ1-1, with TRBD1 matching 7 bases. V was pared by 8 bases and J by 9 bases, with 9 bases of the junction left unmatched. This CDR3 region has 12 residues. From germline, CDR1 is MNHEY and CDR2 SMNVEV (reference sequence). The CDR3 DNA reads TGTGCCAGCGGGTGGGCAGGGGGGAAAGCTTTCTTT. Protein: CASGWAGGKAFF.

CDR3 sequence reads: CASSGSDGETQYF. The CDR3 coding sequence is TGTGCCAGTAGCGGGAGCGATGGGGAGACCCAGTACTTC. The rearrangement joins TRBV19 to TRBJ2-5, with TRBD2 as a possible D gene (6 bases). This CDR3 has 13 amino acids. Germline V CDR1 and CDR2: LNHDA, SQIVND (reference sequence). V was trimmed by 6 bases and J by 5 bases, leaving 13 bases between them. The entire variable domain, with the rest obtained from reference TRBV19 and TRBJ2-5, is as follows: DGGITQSPKYLFRKEGQNVTLSCEQNLNHDAMYWYRQDPGQGLRLIYYSQIVNDFQKGDIAEGYSVSREKKESFPLTVTSAQKNPTAFYLCASSGSDGETQYFGPGTRLLVL.

The chain combines TRBV11-3 with TRBJ2-4, with 8 bases lining up with TRBD2. Germline CDR1 is SGHNT and CDR2 is YENEEA. This CDR3 comprises 14 residues. V lost 5 bases, J lost 8 bases, and 8 bases stayed unmatched. CDR3 DNA: TGTGCCAGCAGCGAGCGAGCGGGGGTGGACATTCAGTACTTC. Translating it yields CASSERAGVDIQYF. The variable domain in full, completed from reference TRBV11-3 and TRBJ2-4, reads EAGVVQSPRYKIIEKKQPVAFWCNPISGHNTLYWYLQNLGQGPELLIRYENEEAVDDSQLPKDRFSAERLKGVDSTLKIQPAELGDSAVYLCASSERAGVDIQYFGAGTRLSVL.

The chain joins TRBV19 to TRBJ2-7; D is uncertain. CDR1 is LNHDA, CDR2 SQIVND, per germline (reference sequence). This CDR3 has 15 amino acids. V shed 5 bases and J shed 5 bases, with 19 bases lying between them. CDR3 protein: CASSEPLGSPHEQYF. The CDR3 DNA reads TGTGCCAGTAGTGAGCCGCTAGGATCGCCCCACGAGCAGTACTTC.

J is TRBJ1-2 and V is TRBV28; maybe TRBD1 (5 bases). Germline CDR1 and CDR2: MDHEN and SYDVKM. V lost 6 bases and J 8 bases, leaving 16 bases between the germline ends. The CDR3 has 13 residues. The CDR3 coding sequence is TGTGCCAGCAGCCATCAAATCACAGGAGGCTACACCTTC. It is translated as CASSHQITGGYTF.

This rearrangement joins TRBV4-3 to TRBJ2-2, with unresolved D. Germline V gives CDR1 LGHNA, CDR2 YSLEER. Deletions cut 3 bases from V and 4 bases from J, with 12 bases between. The CDR3 loop spans 15 amino acids. Here the CDR3 DNA reads TGCGCCAGCAGCCACCACGACGGAGCCACCGGGGAGCTGTTTTTT. This translates into CASSHHDGATGELFF.

This chain uses TRBV30 with TRBJ2-1, with a tentative D call TRBD2 (6 bases). The germline V gene encodes CDR1 GTSNPN and CDR2 SVGIG (reference sequence). V was cut by 5 bases and J by 10 bases, with 15 bases left in between. The CDR3 runs 12 residues. CDR3: CAWEGLGREQFF. CDR3 nucleotides: TGTGCCTGGGAGGGACTGGGGAGGGAGCAGTTCTTC. Complete variable domain (other parts from reference TRBV30 and TRBJ2-1): SQTIHQWPATLVQPVGSPLSLECTVEGTSNPNLYWYRQAAGRGLQLLFYSVGIGQISSEVPQNLSASRPQDRQFILSSKKLLLSDSGFYLCAWEGLGREQFFGPGTRLTVL.

V is TRBV5-6 and J is TRBJ1-6; 7 bases fit TRBD1. V was clipped by 0 bases and J by 9 bases; unmatched bases: 3. Germline V gene data show CDR1 as SGHDT and CDR2 as YYEEEE. The CDR3 extends over 14 amino acids. The CDR3 protein is CASSLGQGGSPLHF. CDR3 in DNA: TGTGCCAGCAGCTTGGGACAGGGAGGTTCACCCCTCCACTTT.

V gene TRBV5-1 combines with J gene TRBJ2-7, with TRBD2 matching over 10 bases. The V segment lost 4 bases and the J segment 0 bases; nucleotides outside the gene matches: 4. Germline assignment: CDR1 SGHRS and CDR2 YFSETQ. There are 15 residues in the CDR3. The chain's CDR3 is CASSPVAGGSYEQYF. CDR3 in DNA: TGCGCCAGCAGCCCCGTAGCGGGGGGCTCCTACGAGCAGTACTTC.

V usage is TRBV27 and J usage is TRBJ1-1; TRBD1 is a possible D gene (5 bases). V was pared by 5 bases and J by 11 bases, with 18 bases between. CDR1 and CDR2 from the germline V gene are MNHEY and SMNVEV (reference sequence). This CDR3 has 13 residues. The CDR3 nucleotides are TGTGCCAGCAGTCCTGACAGTGGACGTCGGGCTTTCTTT. This translates into CASSPDSGRRAFF.

This clone appeared once. This chain connects TRBV10-3 to TRBJ1-6, with D maybe TRBD1 (6 bases). Per germline, CDR1 ENHRY and CDR2 SYGVKD. The V end was cut by 5 bases, the J end by 6 bases, with 17 bases between. CDR3 length: 16 residues. The CDR3 DNA follows: TGTGCCATCAGTCCTGGACATGGGGGCAGTAATTCACCCCTCCACTTT. Translating it yields CAISPGHGGSNSPLHF.

Points on this clone: The DNA is left out, because the CDR3 cannot be placed on it with certainty; the CDR3 is given as TCRdb lists it. This sequence joins TRBV5-5 and TRBJ2-5; TRBD2 is taken as the D call from the table, unchecked against the DNA. Germline V lookup: CDR1 SGHKS, CDR2 YYEKEE (reference sequence). The CDR3 sequence runs 13 residues, both termini included. The CDR3 loop is CASSFGSGETQYF.

The chain joins TRBV18 to TRBJ2-4; 7 positions agree with TRBD1. The CDR3 is 15 amino acids. CDR1 is KGHSH, CDR2 LQKENI, per germline. V was clipped by 1 base and J by 3 bases; unmatched bases: 3. The DNA of the CDR3 is TGTGCCAGCTCACCACTGGGACAGCTCAAAAACATTCAGTACTTC. Translation gives CASSPLGQLKNIQYF.

The chain carries TRBV5-1 and TRBJ2-5; D gene ambiguous. This CDR3 comprises 14 residues. CDR1 and CDR2 from the germline V gene are SGHRS and YFSETQ. V lost 6 bases and J 5 bases, leaving 17 bases between the germline ends. CDR3 DNA: TGCGCCAGCACCGACCCTTCGAGGCAGGAGACCCAGTACTTC. Protein product: CASTDPSRQETQYF.

This clone was detected a few times. J is TRBJ1-5 and V is TRBV28; 10 nucleotides match TRBD1. The V gene's germline CDR1 is MDHEN and CDR2 SYDVKM. V lost 5 bases, J lost 5 bases, and 6 bases stayed unmatched. The CDR3 spans 15 residues. CDR3 sequence: CASSRPGQGYQPQHF. The DNA of the CDR3 is TGTGCCAGCAGTCGACCGGGACAGGGGTATCAGCCCCAGCATTTT.

V and J are TRBV3-1 (or the pseudogene TRBV3-2) and TRBJ1-2; D unresolved. In germline, CDR1 is LGHDT, CDR2 YNNKEL (reference sequence). V was cut by 4 bases and J by 8 bases, with 17 bases left in between. The length of the CDR3 is 14 residues. CDR3 sequence reads: CASSLRHDAPGYTF. CDR3 bases: TGTGCCAGCAGCCTTCGACACGACGCCCCGGGCTACACCTTC.

V gene TRBV6-2 or TRBV6-3 combines with J gene TRBJ2-1; TRBD1 might be the D (5 bases). The CDR3 is 16 residues long. The V gene lost 0 bases and the J gene lost 7 bases, with 16 bases spanning the gap. Germline assignment: CDR1 MNHEY and CDR2 SVGEGT. The DNA for the CDR3 is TGTGCCAGCAGTTACTCGGGGCAGGAAGGTTGGAATGAGCAGTTCTTC. Its protein product is CASSYSGQEGWNEQFF.

The chain recombines TRBV7-2 with TRBJ2-7, with D unclear. The V gene's germline CDR1 is SGHTA and CDR2 FQGNSA. V gave up 0 bases and J gave up 6 bases, with 12 bases separating them. This CDR3 region has 14 residues. CDR3 in DNA: TGTGCCAGCAGCTTAGCGCTGGCTTCAGGCGAGCAGTACTTC. Its translation is CASSLALASGEQYF.

The V gene is TRBV28, the J gene TRBJ1-5, with D tentatively TRBD1 (6 bases). Trimming removed 7 bases at V and 5 bases at J, with 12 bases between. There are 13 residues in the CDR3. Per germline, CDR1 MDHEN and CDR2 SYDVKM. The CDR3 DNA is TGTGCCAGCACCCAGGGGTTTCATCAGCCCCAGCATTTT. Translating gives CASTQGFHQPQHF.

The chain joins TRBV10-3 to TRBJ2-7, with 11 nucleotides matching TRBD2. CDR3 length: 15 residues. Germline CDR1 ENHRY, CDR2 SYGVKD. V dropped 3 bases and J dropped 7; count of bases not matched to a gene: 8. The CDR3 protein is CAISDSSGGAGEQYF. In DNA form, the CDR3 reads TGTGCCATCAGTGACAGTAGCGGGGGGGCGGGGGAGCAGTACTTC.

V gene TRBV27 combines with J gene TRBJ1-5; D remains unclear. V was clipped by 3 bases and J by 13 bases, with 16 bases between them. The germline V gene encodes CDR1 MNHEY and CDR2 SMNVEV (reference sequence). This CDR3 spans 13 amino acids. The CDR3 spells CASSFGSPGRQHF. The CDR3 DNA follows: TGTGCCAGCAGTTTCGGTTCCCCTGGGAGACAGCATTTT.

This clone was seen only once. The genes are TRBV5-5 and TRBJ1-3; D gene uncertain. This CDR3 contains 16 residues. The V gene lost 1 base and the J gene lost 0 bases, with 11 bases spanning the gap. Germline V gives CDR1 SGHKS, CDR2 YYEKEE (reference sequence). The CDR3 protein is CASSLFRESSGNTIYF. The DNA for the CDR3 is TGTGCCAGCAGCTTGTTCCGGGAGAGCTCTGGAAACACCATATATTTT.

This clone was recorded only once. The rearrangement uses TRBV12-3 or TRBV12-4 and TRBJ2-1; D is undetermined. This CDR3 has 13 amino acids. Trimming stripped 6 bases from V and 6 bases from J, with 12 bases between. CDR3 residues: CASRPMMANEQFF. CDR3 bases: TGTGCCAGCAGACCCATGATGGCCAATGAGCAGTTCTTC.